This T cell receptor (beta chain) came from a study of T cells after yellow fever vaccination. Study background: Preparation of fractions with low cell numbers was performed using SMART-Seq v4 Ultra Low Input.

Trimming cost V 3 bases and J 8 bases; bases outside gene matches: 8. Germline CDR1 reads SGHRS; CDR2 reads YFSETQ. There are 14 residues in the CDR3. Comment on this clonotype: Being one base from a much bigger clone, this may be a read error. Given the absence of the conserved phenylalanine or tryptophan at the CDR3 end, a read error is likely.

TCRdb re-called the 5' RACE reads through MiXCR, storing one row per CDR3 protein. The sample contains a few hundred thousand distinct CDR3 sequences, approximately 3.5% of which appear only once. The source is a young man who received the YFV17D yellow fever vaccine. Specimen: PBMCs, collected 15 days after the yellow fever booster vaccination. The chain carries TRBV5-1 and TRBJ1-3; 7 bases line up with TRBD1. Here the CDR3 reads CASSSGTAPDTIYI. As DNA, the CDR3 is TGCGCCAGCAGCTCCGGGACAGCCCCTGACACCATATATATT.